This entry lists 32 T cell receptor beta chains sequenced from one sample in a study of long-term antiretroviral therapy in people with HIV. Version v3.0 of the immunoSEQ assay was performed at survey level. Clones were read by immunoSEQ multiplex PCR, and TCRdb kept only the in-frame ones, dropping some. The profile covers 35,000 or so clones, with 90% to 95% appearing a single time and about 3.6% taken by the ten largest. The sequences come from unsorted PBMCs, collected 4.1 years after starting antiretroviral therapy. These receptors all come from a woman between 50 and 59 years old with HIV.

V usage is TRBV7-3 and J usage is TRBJ1-5; a possible D gene is TRBD1 (5 bases). Trimming cost V 3 bases and J 7 bases, with 10 bases left between them. The V gene's germline CDR1 is SGHTA and CDR2 FQGTGA. The CDR3 covers 13 residues. CDR3 DNA: TGTGCCAGCAGCTTTGCGGCAGGGCAGCCCCAGCATTTT. As protein: CASSFAAGQPQHF.

This clone has just one count. This chain connects TRBV7-9 to TRBJ1-5; a weak D match, TRBD1 (6 bases). V shed 0 bases and J shed 3 bases, with 9 bases lying between them. In germline, CDR1 is SEHNR, CDR2 FQNEAQ (reference sequence). CDR3 length: 15 residues. The CDR3 DNA reads TGTGCCAGCAGCTTAGCAGGGGGACTCAATCAGCCCCAGCATTTT. Translating gives CASSLAGGLNQPQHF. Combining the CDR3 with reference TRBV7-9 and TRBJ1-5 gives the whole variable domain DTGVSQNPRHKITKRGQNVTFRCDPISEHNRLYWYRQTLGQGPEFLTYFQNEAQLEKSRLLSDRFSAERPKGSFSTLEIQRTEQGDSAMYLCASSLAGGLNQPQHFGDGTRLSIL.

On this clone: This same CDR3 is encoded by further DNA sequences in the sample. The rearrangement links TRBV11-2 to TRBJ1-1, with D uncertain. Germline CDR1 and CDR2: SGHAT and FQNNGV. The CDR3 is 13 residues long. Trimming left V 2 bases short and J 2 bases short, with 6 bases between. CDR3 bases: TGTGCCAGCAGCTTAATGAGTAACACTGAAGCTTTCTTT. Protein: CASSLMSNTEAFF.

The gene calls are TRBV30 and TRBJ2-7, with D possibly matching TRBD1 (6 bases). The CDR3 consists of 12 residues. Trimming pared 5 bases from V and 2 bases from J, leaving 10 bases between. In germline, CDR1 is GTSNPN, CDR2 SVGIG (reference sequence). CDR3 loop: CAWGGQTYEQYF. In DNA, the CDR3 is TGTGCCTGGGGGGGCCAAACCTACGAGCAGTACTTC.

The rearrangement joins TRBV5-1 to TRBJ1-1, with 9 bases matching TRBD1. Trimming removed 0 bases from V and 0 bases from J; junction bases left unmatched: 9. Germline-derived CDR1 and CDR2 are SGHRS and YFSETQ. The CDR3 spans 18 residues. CDR3 residues: CASSLGATGGNMNTEAFF. CDR3 nucleotides: TGCGCCAGCAGCTTGGGGGCGACAGGGGGTAATATGAACACTGAAGCTTTCTTT.

The V call is TRBV4-1, the J call TRBJ2-7; D is possibly TRBD1 or TRBD2 (5 bases each). The CDR3 is made up of 18 amino acids. V was clipped by 3 bases and J by 4 bases, with 25 bases between them. CDR1 is MGHRA, CDR2 YSYEKL, per germline. CDR3 nucleotides: TGCGCCAGCAGCCAGGGGTACAGCACCGGGACGCTACGATACGAGCAGTACTTC. Its translation: CASSQGYSTGTLRYEQYF.

J is TRBJ2-7 and V is TRBV18; 13 positions match TRBD2. J lost 2 bases, V lost 5 bases, and 6 bases had no gene match. The germline V gene has CDR1 KGHSH and CDR2 LQKENI. CDR3 length: 16 residues. CDR3: CASSRILAGGPYEQYF. As DNA, the CDR3 is TGTGCCAGCTCAAGAATACTAGCGGGGGGGCCCTACGAGCAGTACTTC.

The chain joins TRBV27 to TRBJ2-7; possible D gene TRBD1, 5 bases. Per the germline V gene, CDR1 is MNHEY and CDR2 is SMNVEV (reference sequence). CDR3 length: 13 residues. Trimming stripped 7 bases from V and 4 bases from J, with 14 bases between. CDR3 in DNA: TGTGCCAGCAAGGGCCTGGGGCTATACGAGCAGTACTTC. As protein: CASKGLGLYEQYF.

In regard to this clone: The same CDR3 also results from other DNA sequences found in this sample. J is TRBJ1-1 and V is TRBV19; maybe TRBD1 (5 bases). Germline V lookup: CDR1 LNHDA, CDR2 SQIVND (reference sequence). The CDR3 has 13 residues. V gave up 4 bases and J gave up 1 base, with 7 bases separating them. The CDR3 DNA is TGTGCCAGTAGTAGACAGACGAACACTGAAGCTTTCTTT. Its translation is CASSRQTNTEAFF.

This rearrangement joins TRBV19 to TRBJ1-3, with no clear D. Deletions cut 2 bases from V and 0 bases from J, with 11 bases between. This CDR3 contains 16 residues. Germline CDR1 is LNHDA and CDR2 is SQIVND (reference sequence). CDR3 region: CASSISGGSSGNTIYF. DNA for the CDR3: TGTGCCAGTAGTATATCGGGAGGGAGCTCTGGAAACACCATATATTTT.

The rearrangement links TRBV6-5 to TRBJ1-1, with D uncertain. The CDR3 loop spans 13 amino acids. Germline lookup yields CDR1 MNHEY and CDR2 SVGAGI. V was cut by 2 bases and J by 4 bases, with 8 bases left in between. The CDR3 DNA sequence: TGTGCCAGCAGTTACCCGGGGAGCACTGAAGCTTTCTTT. It codes for CASSYPGSTEAFF.

This clone occurred a few times. The chain joins TRBV14 to TRBJ1-1, with no clear D. The CDR3 is 13 amino acids. V shed 2 bases and J shed 7 bases, with 11 bases lying between them. CDR1 and CDR2 (germline): SGHDN, FVKESK. The CDR3 sequence is CASSQKGRVEAFF. The DNA of the CDR3 is TGTGCCAGCAGCCAAAAAGGGAGAGTTGAAGCTTTCTTT.

Comments on this clone: At one of its ends the junction is not consistent with the germline gene, which may arise from a read error. This rearrangement joins TRBV6-6 to TRBJ1-2; TRBD1 is a possible D gene (6 bases). Germline V lookup: CDR1 MNHNY, CDR2 SVGAGI (reference sequence). The CDR3 covers 12 residues. CDR3 region: CATSGQGNGYTF. CDR3 coding DNA: TGTGCCACCAGTGGGCAGGGGAATGGCTACACCTTC.

This rearrangement joins TRBV2 to TRBJ2-6; no reliable D call. CDR1 is SNHLY, CDR2 FYNNEI, per germline. This CDR3 region has 14 residues. V lost 7 bases, J lost 0 bases, and 7 bases lay in between. The CDR3 sequence is CASKENSGANVLTF. In nucleotides, the CDR3 is TGTGCCAGCAAGGAAAACTCTGGGGCCAACGTCCTGACTTTC. Filled out from reference TRBV2 and TRBJ2-6, the complete variable domain reads EPEVTQTPSHQVTQMGQEVILRCVPISNHLYFYWYRQILGQKVEFLVSFYNNEISEKSEIFDDQFSVERPDGSNFTLKIRSTKLEDSAMYFCASKENSGANVLTFGAGSRLTVL.

This chain links TRBV19 with TRBJ2-2; 7 nucleotides align to TRBD1. The junction had 15 bases not matched to a gene; V was cut back by 6 bases and J by 14 bases. The CDR3 spans 14 residues. Germline CDR1 LNHDA, CDR2 SQIVND (reference sequence). The CDR3 DNA reads as TGTGCCAGTAGCCGGGACAGCACCCCTTCAGTTCTGTTTTTT. It yields the protein CASSRDSTPSVLFF.

The count of this clone is one. The chain links TRBV19 to TRBJ2-7, with D tentatively TRBD1 (6 bases). Looked up from germline, CDR1 is LNHDA and CDR2 is SQIVND (reference sequence). This CDR3 spans 12 amino acids. Trimming shortened V by 5 bases and J by 3 bases, and 8 bases separated the two germline ends. CDR3 nucleotide sequence: TGTGCCAGTAGTGTGGACAGCTACGAGCAGTACTTC. Translation: CASSVDSYEQYF.

The sample holds one count of this clone. The gene calls are TRBV5-1 and TRBJ1-3, with D unclear. This CDR3 spans 15 amino acids. Trimming removed 0 bases at V and 2 bases at J, with 9 bases between. Germline CDR1 SGHRS, CDR2 YFSETQ. The CDR3 DNA reads as TGCGCCAGCAGCTTGGAGGCGCGAACTGGAAACACCATATATTTT. Translation gives CASSLEARTGNTIYF.

The rearrangement links TRBV7-3 to TRBJ2-5; 7 nucleotides agree with TRBD2. Trimming removed 5 bases from V and 5 bases from J; junction bases left unmatched: 8. The CDR3 sequence is 14 residues long. Germline-derived CDR1 and CDR2 are SGHTA and FQGTGA. For the CDR3, the DNA is TGTGCCAGCAGCCCAGCCGGGGGGTTGGAGACCCAGTACTTC. This sequence encodes CASSPAGGLETQYF.

The chain uses TRBV19 and TRBJ2-3; the match to TRBD2 covers 7 bases. V lost 3 bases to trimming and J lost 1 base; unmatched junction nucleotides: 4. Germline V gives CDR1 LNHDA, CDR2 SQIVND (reference sequence). There are 15 residues in the CDR3. The DNA of the CDR3 is TGTGCCAGTAGTATCGGACTAGTAGGCACAGATACGCAGTATTTT. Protein product: CASSIGLVGTDTQYF.

V gene TRBV19 combines with J gene TRBJ2-1; 8 nucleotides match TRBD2. Germline assignment: CDR1 LNHDA and CDR2 SQIVND (reference sequence). V lost 7 bases, J lost 3 bases, and 5 bases stayed unmatched. This CDR3 has 14 amino acids. The CDR3 loop is CASTPGTSYNEQFF. In DNA, the CDR3 is TGTGCCAGTACCCCCGGGACTAGCTACAATGAGCAGTTCTTC.

The V call is TRBV5-6, the J call TRBJ2-3; 8 bases line up with TRBD1. CDR1 is SGHDT and CDR2 is YYEEEE in the germline V gene. V lost 2 bases, J lost 5 bases, and 10 bases stayed unmatched. The CDR3 has 16 residues. CDR3 in DNA: TGTGCCAGCAGCTTAGGACAGGGACTGGGGGAAGATACGCAGTATTTT. This encodes CASSLGQGLGEDTQYF.

V and J are TRBV7-9 and TRBJ2-3, with D possibly TRBD2 on 6 matching bases. V was pared by 5 bases and J by 2 bases, with 11 bases between. Germline-derived CDR1 and CDR2 are SEHNR and FQNEAQ (reference sequence). The CDR3 covers 14 residues. CDR3 sequence (DNA): TGTGCCAGCAGCCGGGACTCTTACACAGATACGCAGTATTTT. This sequence encodes CASSRDSYTDTQYF.

This chain joins TRBV6-1 and TRBJ2-1; no firm D call. V lost 7 bases to trimming and J lost 0 bases, with 13 bases between them. The V gene's germline CDR1 is MNHNS and CDR2 SASEGT. The CDR3 is 15 residues long. The CDR3 sequence is CASKDGPSSYNEQFF. CDR3 sequence (DNA): TGTGCCAGCAAGGATGGGCCGAGCTCCTACAATGAGCAGTTCTTC.

V usage is TRBV6-6 and J usage is TRBJ2-7, with 11 bases fitting TRBD1. With 6 bases clipped from V and 2 bases from J, the junction kept 6 bases outside the gene matches. The CDR3 spans 15 residues. The germline CDR1 and CDR2 sequences are MNHNY and SVGAGI (reference sequence). The CDR3 loop reads CASRAGTGGPYEQYF. The CDR3 nucleotides are TGTGCCAGCAGGGCCGGGACAGGGGGGCCCTACGAGCAGTACTTC.

The chain links TRBV9 to TRBJ2-7; TRBD2 matches 9 bases. The CDR3 loop spans 16 amino acids. Germline CDR1 SGDLS, CDR2 YYNGEE. V shed 4 bases and J 2 bases; nucleotides not matched to a gene: 10. The CDR3 DNA reads as TGTGCCAGCAGCCCCGGGCTAGGCGGGGGGGCCTACGAGCAGTACTTC. Translation gives CASSPGLGGGAYEQYF.

The V call is TRBV6-6, the J call TRBJ1-6; D uncertain. The CDR3 spans 13 residues. Per germline, CDR1 MNHNY and CDR2 SVGAGI (reference sequence). V lost 0 bases to trimming and J lost 9 bases, with 6 bases between them. CDR3 nucleotide sequence: TGTGCCAGCAGTTACTCTGGTAGTTCACCCCTCCACTTT. Its protein is CASSYSGSSPLHF.

This sequence joins TRBV4-2 and TRBJ2-3, with D maybe TRBD1 (5 bases). Germline V gene sequence: CDR1 LGHNA, CDR2 YNFKEQ. There are 13 residues in the CDR3. The V end was cut by 2 bases, the J end by 4 bases, with 7 bases between. Written as DNA, the CDR3 is TGTGCCAGCAGCCAACAGGGTCCAGATACGCAGTATTTT. It yields the protein CASSQQGPDTQYF.

The table lists this clone with a count of one. This chain uses TRBV27 with TRBJ2-2; possible D gene TRBD1, 6 bases. Trimming stripped 4 bases from V and 5 bases from J, with 8 bases between. Germline CDR1 and CDR2: MNHEY and SMNVEV (reference sequence). The CDR3 covers 13 residues. In DNA, the CDR3 is TGTGCCAGCAGTTCCCAGGGGACCGGGGAGCTGTTTTTT. It specifies CASSSQGTGELFF.

The V and J genes are TRBV10-2 and TRBJ1-5; D is undetermined. The V gene's germline CDR1 is WSHSY and CDR2 SAAADI. Trimming took 0 bases from V and 1 from J, leaving 7 bases between them. The length of the CDR3 is 15 residues. In DNA, the CDR3 is TGCGCCAGCAGTGAGTCAGGGCCGAGCAATCAGCCCCAGCATTTT. Encoded protein: CASSESGPSNQPQHF.

The chain carries TRBV9 and TRBJ1-2; 9 bases fit TRBD1. Germline lookup yields CDR1 SGDLS and CDR2 YYNGEE. This CDR3 is 15 amino acids long. J gave up 4 bases and V 4 bases, and 8 bases lay outside the gene matches. CDR3 coding DNA: TGTGCCAGCAGCTCAGGGACAGGGAGGATCTATGGCTACACCTTC. Its translation is CASSSGTGRIYGYTF.

This chain uses TRBV6-1 with TRBJ1-1, with unresolved D. Germline V CDR1 and CDR2: MNHNS, SASEGT. This CDR3 is 12 amino acids long. Trimming shortened V by 1 base and J by 7 bases, and 7 bases separated the two germline ends. Here the CDR3 DNA reads TGTGCCAGCAGTGAAGTTCTATTTGAAGCTTTCTTT. Translated, it gives CASSEVLFEAFF.

The sample holds a few counts of this clone. Other DNA sequences in this specimen translate into the identical CDR3. This chain uses TRBV5-5 with TRBJ2-1; D is undetermined. This CDR3 contains 13 residues. V shed 0 bases and J shed 5 bases, with 6 bases lying between them. Germline CDR1 reads SGHKS; CDR2 reads YYEKEE (reference sequence). CDR3 in DNA: TGTGCCAGCAGCTTGGGACCTGACAATGAGCAGTTCTTC. Its translation is CASSLGPDNEQFF. The variable domain in full, with the rest retrieved from reference TRBV5-5 and TRBJ2-1, is DAGVTQSPTHLIKTRGQQVTLRCSPISGHKSVSWYQQVLGQGPQFIFQYYEKEERGRGNFPDRFSARQFPNYSSELNVNALLLGDSALYLCASSLGPDNEQFFGPGTRLTVL.